This paragraph reports one TCR beta chain. Its antigen is unknown. Trimming removed 4 bases from V and 3 bases from J; junction bases left unmatched: 3. This CDR3 has 13 amino acids. Germline CDR1 DFQATT, CDR2 SNEGSKA (reference sequence). This record comes from a study of type 1 and type 2 diabetes patients. As for the study in general: The whole study generated about 19 million paired-end reads. General study points: Age and gender were not matched between study groups.

Each diabetic donor fulfilled classification criteria for either type 1 or type 2. Other autoimmune diseases and infections within the past four weeks excluded donors. Genomic DNA was the PCR template. Amplification of the beta chain CDR3 used 30 forward and 13 reverse multiplex primers. TCRdb re-called the multiplex PCR reads with MiXCR, one entry per CDR3 protein. The sample comprises about 250,000 distinct CDR3 sequences, roughly 48% of which are singletons, and roughly 13% rests with the top ten. The sequence came from a man aged 18 to 30 with type 2 diabetes. The chain recombines TRBV20-1 with TRBJ2-7; TRBD2 matches at 10 bases. The specimen was peripheral blood mononuclear cells (PBMCs). The CDR3 loop is CSATGLADYEQYF. The CDR3, as DNA: TGCAGTGCTACCGGACTAGCGGACTACGAGCAGTACTTC.